These 25 T cell receptor beta chains share one sample of origin, sequenced in a study of blood T cells in healthy people across ages. Sample-barcoded 5' priming and a J-beta primer mix drove a second PCR of roughly 7 to 11 cycles. TCRdb ran MiXCR on the 5' RACE reads and lists one entry per CDR3 protein. This table has 600,000 or so distinct CDR3 sequences, about 30% appearing once. Sequencing was performed on blood. The receptors were gathered from a woman older than 75 in good health.

J is TRBJ2-3 and V is TRBV6-2 or TRBV6-3; TRBD2 agrees at 12 bases. V lost 6 bases to trimming and J lost 4 bases; unmatched junction nucleotides: 5. CDR1 is MNHEY, CDR2 SVGEGT, per germline. The CDR3 is 15 residues long. CDR3 coding DNA: TGTGCCAGCAGGGCTAGCGGGGGGGCCTCAGATACGCAGTATTTT. This translates into CASRASGGASDTQYF.

This clonotype was counted ten times or more. The gene calls are TRBV20-1 and TRBJ2-7; TRBD1 is a possible D gene (7 bases). V gave up 5 bases and J gave up 4 bases, with 15 bases separating them. Germline V gives CDR1 DFQATT, CDR2 SNEGSKA (reference sequence). This CDR3 has 13 amino acids. In DNA, the CDR3 is TGCAGTGCTGACGGCCAGGGGGGATACGAGCAGTACTTC. It translates to CSADGQGGYEQYF.

This chain uses TRBV4-1 with TRBJ2-7; D is unclear. The CDR3 runs 14 residues. Germline V gives CDR1 MGHRA, CDR2 YSYEKL. V was clipped by 0 bases and J by 6 bases, with 12 bases between them. The DNA for the CDR3 is TGCGCCAGCAGCCAAGAGGGTAGGGATCGCGAGCAGTACTTC. Translating gives CASSQEGRDREQYF.

This clonotype was observed at least ten times. The rearrangement joins TRBV3-1 to TRBJ2-5; TRBD1 matches at 10 bases. The germline gives CDR1 LGHDT, CDR2 YNNKEL (reference sequence). There are 15 residues in the CDR3. V shed 0 bases, J shed 11 bases, and the junction held 9 bases outside the gene matches. The CDR3 is CASSQDRQGAWEQYF. CDR3 coding DNA: TGTGCCAGCAGCCAAGATAGACAGGGGGCATGGGAGCAGTACTTC.

This rearrangement joins TRBV6-5 to TRBJ2-3, with TRBD1 matching over 7 bases. CDR1 MNHEY and CDR2 SVGAGI come from the germline V gene. CDR3 size: 15 residues. V lost 5 bases, J lost 3 bases, and 8 bases stayed unmatched. DNA for the CDR3: TGTGCCAGCAGTACTAGACAGGGTGGGACAGATACGCAGTATTTT. Protein sequence: CASSTRQGGTDTQYF.

At least ten counts were recorded for this clonotype. V and J are TRBV20-1 and TRBJ1-4; no clear D. This CDR3 is built from 11 residues. Trimming cost V 5 bases and J 8 bases, with 9 bases left between them. CDR1 is DFQATT and CDR2 is SNEGSKA in the germline V gene (reference sequence). The CDR3 DNA sequence: TGCAGTGCTGAGTCGGGGGAAAAACTGTTTTTT. Translation: CSAESGEKLFF.

This clonotype has just a few counts. A much larger clone differs from this one at a single base, so this may be a read error. This chain joins TRBV6-5 and TRBJ1-2; D is undetermined. Germline CDR1 is MNHEY and CDR2 is SVGAGI. The CDR3 loop spans 14 amino acids. Trimming took off 6 bases at V and 0 bases at J, with 11 bases between the two ends. The CDR3 DNA reads as TGTGCCAGCAGGTACCAGGTTTCTAACTATGGCTACACCTTC. Protein sequence: CASRYQVSNYGYTF.

The sample holds many counts of this clonotype. The chain is built from TRBV30 and TRBJ2-3, with D unresolved. The CDR3 extends over 15 amino acids. Germline V gene data show CDR1 as GTSNPN and CDR2 as SVGIG (reference sequence). V was shortened by 1 base and J by 2 bases, with 13 bases between the two germline ends. The DNA of the CDR3 is TGTGCCTGGAGTGCAACTCGGAGCATCACAGATACGCAGTATTTT. Protein product: CAWSATRSITDTQYF.

This clonotype came up a few times. The rearrangement uses TRBV2 and TRBJ2-3; a weak D match, TRBD1 (5 bases). Germline CDR1 reads SNHLY; CDR2 reads FYNNEI. The V end was cut by 2 bases, the J end by 4 bases, with 16 bases between. The CDR3 has 16 residues. The CDR3 nucleotides read TGTGCCAGCAGTGAATTAGGGGCAGGGCCCCCAGATACGCAGTATTTT. It codes for CASSELGAGPPDTQYF.

CDR3 sequence (DNA): TGCGCCAGCAGCCAATGGGTAAGCAACTATGGCTACACCTTC. The encoded protein is CASSQWVSNYGYTF. The V and J genes are TRBV4-1 and TRBJ1-2, with no clear D. With 2 bases removed from V and 2 bases from J, the gap between germline ends came to 9 bases. The CDR3 loop spans 14 amino acids. Germline V gene data show CDR1 as MGHRA and CDR2 as YSYEKL.

This clonotype was counted ten times or more. The chain is built from TRBV27 and TRBJ2-3; 10 nucleotides align to TRBD2. The ends lost 5 bases at V and 5 bases at J; junction bases unmatched: 22. The CDR3 consists of 20 residues. Germline V lookup: CDR1 MNHEY, CDR2 SMNVEV (reference sequence). CDR3 sequence reads: CASSPLGIAGGPPTRDTQYF. The CDR3 region has the DNA TGTGCCAGCAGTCCCCTGGGGATAGCGGGGGGCCCGCCTACTAGAGATACGCAGTATTTT.

This clonotype showed up just once. One end of the junction fails to match germline, which may point to a read error. The chain carries TRBV12-3 or TRBV12-4 and TRBJ2-3; D remains ambiguous. This CDR3 is 14 amino acids long. The CDR3 DNA is TGTGCCAGCAGTTTAACTCTGGGAACAGATACGGAGTATTTT. It is translated as CASSLTLGTDTEYF.

This clonotype was observed at least ten times. This sequence joins TRBV28 and TRBJ2-4, with TRBD2 as a possible D gene (7 bases). The length of the CDR3 is 17 residues. CDR1 MDHEN and CDR2 SYDVKM come from the germline V gene. V lost 5 bases to trimming and J lost 1 base, with 18 bases between them. DNA of the CDR3: TGTGCCAGCAGTCCTTGGGGGGGGGCATCTGCCAAAAACATTCAGTACTTC. Translated: CASSPWGGASAKNIQYF.

In regard to this clonotype: A read error may be the cause here, since a much bigger clone is one base away. The chain combines TRBV6-6 with TRBJ2-7, with 10 bases lining up with TRBD1. Trimming took 6 bases from V and 7 from J; bases not matched to a gene: 9. The CDR3 loop spans 14 amino acids. CDR1 MNHNY and CDR2 SVGAGI come from the germline V gene (reference sequence). The CDR3 sequence: CASRYGDRGAEQYF. The CDR3 nucleotides are TGTGCCAGCAGGTACGGGGACAGGGGTGCAGAGCAGTACTTC.

The chain employs TRBV5-1 and TRBJ2-7; tentative D call: TRBD2 (5 bases). Looked up from germline, CDR1 is SGHRS and CDR2 is YFSETQ. Trimming pared 2 bases from V and 2 bases from J, leaving 11 bases between. This CDR3 contains 14 residues. CDR3 DNA sequence: TGCGCCAGCAGCTTCGCTACTAGTGCCTACGAGCAGTACTTC. This gives the protein CASSFATSAYEQYF. The full variable domain, completed using reference TRBV5-1 and TRBJ2-7, is KAGVTQTPRYLIKTRGQQVTLSCSPISGHRSVSWYQQTPGQGLQFLFEYFSETQRNKGNFPGRFSGRQFSNSRSEMNVSTLELGDSALYLCASSFATSAYEQYFGPGTRLTVT.

In the case of this clonotype: An end of the junction differs from the germline gene, which may be a read error. This rearrangement joins TRBV7-8 to TRBJ2-5, with D maybe TRBD2 (6 bases). CDR3 size: 14 residues. Per germline, CDR1 SGHVS and CDR2 FQNEAQ. The CDR3 region has the DNA TGTGCCGGCAGCTTAGCGGCAGCTTCCTACGAGCGGTACTTC. Translating gives CAGSLAAASYERYF.

This clonotype was found many times. J is TRBJ2-3 and V is TRBV3-1; 7 bases fit TRBD1. Germline assignment: CDR1 LGHDT and CDR2 YNNKEL (reference sequence). CDR3 size: 15 residues. Trimming took 4 bases from V and 2 from J; bases not matched to a gene: 6. The CDR3 loop reads CASSLLDRVTDTQYF. The CDR3 DNA reads TGTGCCAGCAGCCTCCTCGACAGGGTCACAGATACGCAGTATTTT.

This clonotype has ten or more counts. The chain combines TRBV20-1 with TRBJ2-7, with TRBD2 identical over 9 bases. The CDR3 covers 14 residues. Germline loops: CDR1 DFQATT, CDR2 SNEGSKA (reference sequence). The junction had 4 bases not matched to a gene; V was cut back by 2 bases and J by 2 bases. This chain's CDR3 is CSARHGGGAYEQYF. Here the CDR3 DNA reads TGCAGTGCTAGACACGGCGGGGGGGCCTACGAGCAGTACTTC.

This clonotype was detected many times. The V and J genes are TRBV21-1 and TRBJ2-7. TRBV21-1 is recorded as a pseudogene. The CDR3 totals 16 residues. CDR3 loop: CASSKVHFLISYEQYF. For the CDR3, the DNA is TGTGCCAGCAGCAAAGTACACTTTCTGATCTCCTACGAGCAGTACTTC.

In its sample, this clonotype was seen once. This rearrangement joins TRBV7-9 to TRBJ2-5; D unclear. The V end was cut by 2 bases, the J end by 5 bases, with 12 bases between. CDR3 size: 14 residues. CDR1 and CDR2 from the germline V gene are SEHNR and FQNEAQ (reference sequence). The CDR3 region is CASSLPGSGETQYF. CDR3 nucleotide sequence: TGTGCCAGCAGCTTACCTGGTTCCGGGGAGACCCAGTACTTC.

This clonotype was observed at least ten times. The chain is built from TRBV20-1 and TRBJ1-5; weak D call: TRBD1 (6 bases). The germline CDR1 and CDR2 sequences are DFQATT and SNEGSKA (reference sequence). This CDR3 is built from 18 residues. V was cut by 1 base and J by 0 bases, with 19 bases left in between. CDR3 sequence reads: CSARAPALRGYSNQPQHF. CDR3 DNA: TGCAGTGCTAGAGCCCCGGCTCTCAGGGGATATAGCAATCAGCCCCAGCATTTT.

This clonotype has a count of ten or more. The chain uses TRBV7-2 and TRBJ2-4; 13 nucleotides align to TRBD2. Germline-derived CDR1 and CDR2 are SGHTA and FQGNSA. The CDR3 is 15 amino acids. J was trimmed by 6 bases and V by 4 bases; bases with no gene match: 3. CDR3 residues: CASSSRLAGGNIQYF. DNA of the CDR3: TGTGCCAGCAGCTCCCGACTAGCGGGGGGAAACATTCAGTACTTC.

Turning to this clonotype: The CDR3 ends on some other residue instead of the conserved phenylalanine or tryptophan, so this is likely a read error. The genes are TRBV7-2 and TRBJ1-2, with D perhaps TRBD1 (5 bases). The CDR3 has 13 residues. Looked up from germline, CDR1 is SGHTA and CDR2 is FQGNSA. Trimming removed 7 bases at V and 4 bases at J, with 13 bases between. This CDR3 reads CASTEAGLYGYTC. The CDR3 DNA reads TGTGCCAGCACGGAGGCAGGGCTCTATGGCTACACCTGC.

A remark on this clonotype: It may be a read error: a sequence one base away is much more abundant. This rearrangement joins TRBV6-2 or TRBV6-3 to TRBJ2-5; D gene ambiguous. The V end was cut by 0 bases, the J end by 1 base, with 6 bases between. The CDR3 is 14 residues long. Per the germline V gene, CDR1 is MNHEY and CDR2 is SVGEGT. This CDR3 reads CASSYSIRQETQYF. The CDR3 region has the DNA TGTGCCAGCAGTTACTCGATACGCCAAGAGACCCAGTACTTC.

This clonotype was seen only a few times. A single base separates this from a much larger clone, so it may be a read error. The chain couples TRBV4-2 to TRBJ2-7; 8 bases line up with TRBD2. Germline CDR1 is LGHNA and CDR2 is YNFKEQ. V shed 1 base, J shed 6 bases, and the junction held 8 bases outside the gene matches. The CDR3 has 15 residues. The DNA for the CDR3 is TGTGCCAGCAGCCAAGGGGGACTAGGACCGGGCGAGCAGTACTTC. This gives the protein CASSQGGLGPGEQYF.